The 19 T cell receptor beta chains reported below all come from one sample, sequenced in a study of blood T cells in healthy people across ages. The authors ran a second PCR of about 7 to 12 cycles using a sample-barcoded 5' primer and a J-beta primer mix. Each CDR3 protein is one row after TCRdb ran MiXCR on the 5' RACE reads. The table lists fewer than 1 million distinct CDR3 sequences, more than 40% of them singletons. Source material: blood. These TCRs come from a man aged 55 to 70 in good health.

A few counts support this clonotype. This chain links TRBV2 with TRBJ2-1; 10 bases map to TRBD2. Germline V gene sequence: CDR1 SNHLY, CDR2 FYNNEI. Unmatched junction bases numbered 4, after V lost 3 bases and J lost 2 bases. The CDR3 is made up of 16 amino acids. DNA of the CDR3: TGTGCCAGCAGTGAGTTGGGACTAGCGACCTACAATGAGCAGTTCTTC. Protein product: CASSELGLATYNEQFF. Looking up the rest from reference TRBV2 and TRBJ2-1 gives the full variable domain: EPEVTQTPSHQVTQMGQEVILRCVPISNHLYFYWYRQILGQKVEFLVSFYNNEISEKSEIFDDQFSVERPDGSNFTLKIRSTKLEDSAMYFCASSELGLATYNEQFFGPGTRLTVL.

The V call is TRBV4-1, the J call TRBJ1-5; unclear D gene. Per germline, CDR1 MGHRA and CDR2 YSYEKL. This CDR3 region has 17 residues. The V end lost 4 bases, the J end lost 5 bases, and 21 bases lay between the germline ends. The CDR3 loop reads CASSLTYEGTTYQPQHF. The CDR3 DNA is TGCGCCAGCAGCCTAACCTATGAGGGAACGACTTATCAGCCCCAGCATTTT.

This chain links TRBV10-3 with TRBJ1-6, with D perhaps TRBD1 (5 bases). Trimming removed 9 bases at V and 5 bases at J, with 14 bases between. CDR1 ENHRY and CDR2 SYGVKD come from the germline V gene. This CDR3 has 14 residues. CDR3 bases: TGTGCCATACGGGACGTGAAGGATAATTCACCCCTCCACTTT. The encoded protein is CAIRDVKDNSPLHF.

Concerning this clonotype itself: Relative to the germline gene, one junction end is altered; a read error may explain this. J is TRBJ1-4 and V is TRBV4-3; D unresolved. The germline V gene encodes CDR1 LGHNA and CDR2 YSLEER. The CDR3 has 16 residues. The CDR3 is CASSQDPTETNERLFF. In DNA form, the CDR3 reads TGCGCCAGCAGTCAAGATCCCACGGAGACTAATGAAAGACTGTTTTTT.

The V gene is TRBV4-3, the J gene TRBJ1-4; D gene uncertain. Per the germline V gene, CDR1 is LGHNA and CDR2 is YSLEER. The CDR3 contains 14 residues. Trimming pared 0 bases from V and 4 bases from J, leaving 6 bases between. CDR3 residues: CASSQEVYNEKLFF. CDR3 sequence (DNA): TGCGCCAGCAGCCAAGAAGTTTATAATGAAAAACTGTTTTTT.

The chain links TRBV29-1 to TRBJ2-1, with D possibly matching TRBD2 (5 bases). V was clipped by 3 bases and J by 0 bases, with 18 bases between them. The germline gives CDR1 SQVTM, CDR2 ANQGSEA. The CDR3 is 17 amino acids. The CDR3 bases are TGCAGCGTTGAGATAGTCGGGTTAGGAGGCTCCTACAATGAGCAGTTCTTC. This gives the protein CSVEIVGLGGSYNEQFF.

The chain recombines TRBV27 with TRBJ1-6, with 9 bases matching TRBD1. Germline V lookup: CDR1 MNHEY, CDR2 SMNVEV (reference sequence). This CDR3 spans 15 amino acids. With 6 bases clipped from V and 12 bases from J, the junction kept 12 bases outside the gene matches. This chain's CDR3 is CASSSWTGASRPLHF. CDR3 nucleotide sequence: TGTGCCAGCAGCTCCTGGACAGGGGCCTCGAGACCCCTCCACTTT.

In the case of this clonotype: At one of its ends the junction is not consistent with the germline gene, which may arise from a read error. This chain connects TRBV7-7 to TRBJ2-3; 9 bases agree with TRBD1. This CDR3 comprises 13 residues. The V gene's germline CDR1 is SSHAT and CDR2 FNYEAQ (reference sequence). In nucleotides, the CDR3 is TGTGCTAGCAGCACGGACAGGGGTGATTCGCAGTATTTT. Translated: CASSTDRGDSQYF. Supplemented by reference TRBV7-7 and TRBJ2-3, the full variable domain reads GAGVSQSPRYKVTKRGQDVTLRCDPISSHATLYWYQQALGQGPEFLTYFNYEAQPDKSGLPSDRFSAERPEGSISTLTIQRTEQRDSAMYRCASSTDRGDSQYFGPGTRLTVL.

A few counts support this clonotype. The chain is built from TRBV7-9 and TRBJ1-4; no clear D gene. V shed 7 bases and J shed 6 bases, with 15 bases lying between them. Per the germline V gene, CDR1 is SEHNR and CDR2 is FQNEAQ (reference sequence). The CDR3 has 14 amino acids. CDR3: CASTLLGSDEKLFF. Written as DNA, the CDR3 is TGTGCCAGCACCCTACTCGGGAGCGATGAAAAACTGTTTTTT.

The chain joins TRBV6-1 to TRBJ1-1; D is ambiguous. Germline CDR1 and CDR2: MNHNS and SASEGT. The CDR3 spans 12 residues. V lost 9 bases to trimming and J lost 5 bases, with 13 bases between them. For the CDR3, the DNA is TGTGCCAGTGTGTTTGGGTCGACTGAAGCTTTCTTT. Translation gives CASVFGSTEAFF.

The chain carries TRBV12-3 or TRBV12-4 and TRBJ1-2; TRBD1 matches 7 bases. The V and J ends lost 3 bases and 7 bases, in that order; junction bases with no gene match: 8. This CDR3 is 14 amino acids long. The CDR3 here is CASSFTRDSFGYTF. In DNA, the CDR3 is TGTGCCAGCAGTTTTACCCGGGACAGCTTTGGCTACACCTTC.

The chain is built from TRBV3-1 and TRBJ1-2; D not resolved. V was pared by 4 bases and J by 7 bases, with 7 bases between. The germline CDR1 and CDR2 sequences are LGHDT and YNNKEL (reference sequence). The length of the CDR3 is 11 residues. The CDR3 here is CASSRHGGYTF. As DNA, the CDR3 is TGTGCCAGCAGCCGCCATGGTGGCTACACCTTC. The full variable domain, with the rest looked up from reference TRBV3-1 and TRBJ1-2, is DTAVSQTPKYLVTQMGNDKSIKCEQNLGHDTMYWYKQDSKKFLKIMFSYNNKELIINETVPNRFSPKSPDKAHLNLHINSLELGDSAVYFCASSRHGGYTFGSGTRLTVV.

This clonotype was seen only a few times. The CDR3 here is CASSSYSGASNQPQHF. As DNA, the CDR3 is TGTGCCAGCAGTTCTTATTCCGGGGCGAGCAATCAGCCCCAGCATTTT. The chain carries TRBV27 and TRBJ1-5; perhaps TRBD1 as D (5 bases). CDR1 and CDR2 (germline): MNHEY, SMNVEV (reference sequence). This CDR3 has 16 residues. Trimming removed 4 bases at V and 1 base at J, with 14 bases between.

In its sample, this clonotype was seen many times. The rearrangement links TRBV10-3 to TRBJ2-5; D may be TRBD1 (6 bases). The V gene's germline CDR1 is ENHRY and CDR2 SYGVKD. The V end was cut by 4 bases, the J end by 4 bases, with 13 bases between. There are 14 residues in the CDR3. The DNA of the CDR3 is TGTGCCATCAGTGCACTCGAGACAGGAGAGACCCAGTACTTC. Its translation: CAISALETGETQYF.

The CDR3 nucleotides are TGTGCCACCAGCAGACCGAGGGACCAAGAGACCCAGTTCTTC. Its translation is CATSRPRDQETQFF. This chain uses TRBV15 with TRBJ2-1; the D gene could be TRBD1 or TRBD2 (5 bases each). Trimming cost V 2 bases and J 13 bases, with 18 bases left between them. This CDR3 comprises 14 residues. Germline CDR1 is LNHNV and CDR2 is YYDKDF (reference sequence).

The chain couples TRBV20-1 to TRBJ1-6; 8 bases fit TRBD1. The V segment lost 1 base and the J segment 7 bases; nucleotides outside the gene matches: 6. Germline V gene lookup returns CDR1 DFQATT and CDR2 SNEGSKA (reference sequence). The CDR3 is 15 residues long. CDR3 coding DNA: TGCAGTGCTAGAGCCTGGACAGGGAAGAATTCACCCCTCCACTTT. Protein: CSARAWTGKNSPLHF.

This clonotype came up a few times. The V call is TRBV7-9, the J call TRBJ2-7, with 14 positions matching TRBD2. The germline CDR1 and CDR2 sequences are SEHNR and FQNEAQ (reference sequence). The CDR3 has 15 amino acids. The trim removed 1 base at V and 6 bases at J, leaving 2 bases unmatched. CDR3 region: CASSLEGLAGAEQYF. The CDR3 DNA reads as TGTGCCAGCAGCTTAGAGGGACTAGCGGGGGCCGAGCAGTACTTC.

The CDR3 sequence is CASSSRYRGPTGANVLTF. CDR3 nucleotide sequence: TGTGCCAGCAGCTCGAGGTACAGGGGGCCAACTGGGGCCAACGTCCTGACTTTC. This chain uses TRBV5-6 with TRBJ2-6; 9 bases line up with TRBD1. V was pared by 3 bases and J by 2 bases, with 9 bases of the junction left unmatched. This CDR3 is 18 amino acids long. CDR1 and CDR2 (germline): SGHDT, YYEEEE.

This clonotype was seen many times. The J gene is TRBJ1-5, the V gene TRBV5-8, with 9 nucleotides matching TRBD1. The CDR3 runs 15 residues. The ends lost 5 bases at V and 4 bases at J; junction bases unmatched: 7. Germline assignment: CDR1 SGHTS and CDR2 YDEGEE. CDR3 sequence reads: CASRFRTGVNQPQHF. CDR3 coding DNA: TGTGCCAGCAGATTTCGGACAGGGGTGAATCAGCCCCAGCATTTT.